Sequencing of this T cell receptor (beta chain) was carried out in a study of CD8 T cells in ankylosing spondylitis. In this sample, this clonotype turned up a few times. Germline CDR1 and CDR2: ENHRY and SYGVKD. Trimming removed 3 bases at V and 7 bases at J, with 15 bases between. CDR3 length equals 14 residues. TCRdb reprocessed the 5' RACE reads with MiXCR, giving one entry per CDR3 protein. The sample lists nearly 250,000 distinct CDR3 sequences, over 30% occurring once. This TCR was recovered from a male donor with ankylosing spondylitis or in good health (not recorded which). The sequenced sample consisted of blood, either unsorted or a sorted T cell fraction (not recorded which). The V and J genes are TRBV10-3 and TRBJ1-1, with D possibly being TRBD1 (6 bases). The CDR3 DNA reads as TGTGCCATCAGTGAAGGTCAGGGGACCAATGAAGCTTTCTTT. Encoded protein: CAISEGQGTNEAFF.